The 26 T cell receptor beta chains reported below all come from one sample, sequenced in a study of T cell clonotyping in hematopoietic cell transplantation. This table comes from immunoSEQ multiplex PCR, and its TCRdb copy is limited to in-frame clones, with some not included. The repertoire holds tens of thousands of clones, 96% seen once, with under 2% in the top ten. Sample time point: recipient sample about 28 days before transplant, after cytoreduction. The sequences come from peripheral blood mononuclear cells, collected before stem cell transplant. These receptors were collected from a woman aged 45-65 years with acute myeloid leukemia. Some clones in this sample may be carry-over from other donors' samples.

This rearrangement joins TRBV29-1 to TRBJ2-7; the D gene is possibly TRBD1 (6 bases). Per the germline V gene, CDR1 is SQVTM and CDR2 is ANQGSEA. CDR3 length: 14 amino acids. Trimming took 4 bases from V and 0 from J, leaving 13 bases between them. The CDR3: CSVVTGQFSYEQYF. In DNA form, the CDR3 reads TGCAGCGTTGTCACGGGACAATTCTCCTACGAGCAGTACTTC.

The rearrangement links TRBV2 to TRBJ2-1; 12 nucleotides agree with TRBD1. CDR1 and CDR2 from the germline V gene are SNHLY and FYNNEI. J lost 8 bases, V lost 0 bases, and 11 bases had no gene match. The CDR3 is made up of 18 amino acids. CDR3 sequence: CASSEADDRDRGRDEQFF. The CDR3 DNA follows: TGTGCCAGCAGTGAAGCGGACGACCGGGACAGGGGGCGGGATGAGCAGTTCTTC.

The chain has TRBV7-8 and TRBJ1-5, with a weak D call TRBD1 (5 bases). Germline V gene data show CDR1 as SGHVS and CDR2 as FQNEAQ. The CDR3 runs to 14 residues. V was cut by 5 bases and J by 0 bases, with 8 bases left in between. CDR3 in amino acids: CASSGGNSNQPQHF. In DNA form, the CDR3 reads TGTGCCAGCAGCGGGGGGAATAGCAATCAGCCCCAGCATTTT. Full variable domain (rest looked up from reference TRBV7-8 and TRBJ1-5): GAGVSQSPRYKVAKRGQDVALRCDPISGHVSLFWYQQALGQGPEFLTYFQNEAQLDKSGLPSDRFFAERPEGSVSTLKIQRTQQEDSAVYLCASSGGNSNQPQHFGDGTRLSIL.

The V gene is TRBV28, the J gene TRBJ1-5; D not resolved. CDR1 is MDHEN, CDR2 SYDVKM, per germline. The CDR3 length is 14 residues. Trimming removed 2 bases from V and 1 base from J, with 6 bases in between. In DNA, the CDR3 is TGTGCCAGCAGTTTAGGGATCAGCAATCAGCCCCAGCATTTT. This sequence encodes CASSLGISNQPQHF.

The J gene is TRBJ2-5, the V gene TRBV10-2; TRBD1 or TRBD2 may be the D gene (5 bases each). The DNA end is more similar to TRBJ2-7, so the J call may be wrong. The CDR3 is 14 residues long. Germline V CDR1 and CDR2: WSHSY, SAAADI. As DNA, the CDR3 is TGCGCCAGCAGTAAGGGGCAGGGAGTTGGCGAGCAGTACTTC. Translating it yields CASSKGQGVGEQYF.

This rearrangement joins TRBV11-3 to TRBJ2-2, with a weak D call TRBD1 (6 bases). The CDR3 length is 16 residues. The V end was cut by 1 base, the J end by 1 base, with 10 bases between. From germline, CDR1 is SGHNT and CDR2 YENEEA. The CDR3 is CASSLGGLGNTGELFF. Here the CDR3 DNA reads TGTGCCAGCAGCTTAGGGGGGCTCGGGAACACCGGGGAGCTGTTTTTT.

This clone was counted once. The rearrangement uses TRBV13 and TRBJ1-2; a weak D match, TRBD1 (6 bases). Germline V gives CDR1 PRHDT, CDR2 FYEKMQ (reference sequence). Trimming stripped 4 bases from V and 4 bases from J, with 19 bases between. The CDR3 contains 16 residues. The chain's CDR3 is CASSSPTAGQFYGYTF. CDR3 sequence (DNA): TGTGCCAGCAGCTCACCTACCGCGGGACAATTCTATGGCTACACCTTC.

J is TRBJ1-1 and V is TRBV14; a possible D gene is TRBD1 (6 bases). CDR3 size: 13 residues. The V gene lost 0 bases and the J gene lost 11 bases, with 13 bases spanning the gap. Germline V lookup: CDR1 SGHDN, CDR2 FVKESK. CDR3 sequence: CASSQDLQGEAFF. The CDR3 coding sequence is TGTGCCAGCAGCCAAGATCTACAGGGAGAGGCTTTCTTT.

The rearrangement joins TRBV6-1 to TRBJ2-2; the match to TRBD2 covers 8 bases. The CDR3 consists of 20 residues. Losses at the gene ends were 4 bases for V and 6 bases for J; bases not matched to a gene: 22. Germline V gene data show CDR1 as MNHNS and CDR2 as SASEGT. The CDR3 region is CASSAKAYRAAGELAGELFF. CDR3 nucleotide sequence: TGTGCCAGCAGTGCCAAGGCATACAGGGCAGCGGGAGAACTCGCCGGGGAGCTGTTTTTT.

The rearrangement joins TRBV11-2 to TRBJ2-7; TRBD2 agrees at 7 bases. Germline V gene lookup returns CDR1 SGHAT and CDR2 FQNNGV. V was pared by 5 bases and J by 6 bases, with 16 bases of the junction left unmatched. The CDR3 totals 16 residues. The CDR3 loop reads CASSLSGGGSRREQYF. CDR3 in DNA: TGTGCCAGCAGCCTTAGCGGCGGGGGAAGTCGTCGCGAGCAGTACTTC.

The rearrangement uses TRBV13 and TRBJ2-7, with 11 bases fitting TRBD2. After removal of 4 bases from V and 2 bases from J, the junction contained 7 bases not matched to a gene. In germline, CDR1 is PRHDT, CDR2 FYEKMQ (reference sequence). The CDR3 has 16 residues. CDR3 residues: CASSSGLAARPYEQYF. The CDR3 DNA follows: TGTGCCAGCAGCTCGGGACTAGCGGCCAGGCCCTACGAGCAGTACTTC.

The V and J genes are TRBV30 and TRBJ2-5, with 11 bases that match TRBD2. The CDR3 sequence is 15 residues long. The germline CDR1 and CDR2 sequences are GTSNPN and SVGIG (reference sequence). V trimming: 4 bases; J trimming: 1 base; junction bases outside the gene matches: 5. The CDR3 spells CAWTPGLAVQETQYF. CDR3 in DNA: TGTGCCTGGACTCCGGGACTAGCGGTCCAAGAGACCCAGTACTTC.

This clone was seen only a few times. The chain uses TRBV7-2 and TRBJ1-1; D is perhaps TRBD1 (5 bases). The germline V and J ends were trimmed by 2 bases and 4 bases, with 14 bases remaining between them. Per the germline V gene, CDR1 is SGHTA and CDR2 is FQGNSA. The CDR3 runs 15 residues. This CDR3 is CASSLTVREGTEAFF. The CDR3 DNA reads TGTGCCAGCAGCTTAACTGTCAGGGAGGGCACTGAAGCTTTCTTT.

The chain employs TRBV27 and TRBJ2-5; D gene unclear. The CDR3 is 16 residues long. V dropped 3 bases and J dropped 1 base, with 15 bases sitting between them. CDR1 is MNHEY and CDR2 is SMNVEV in the germline V gene (reference sequence). CDR3 coding DNA: TGTGCCAGCAGTTTCGTCGCCGGTTGGGGCCAAGAGACCCAGTACTTC. This sequence encodes CASSFVAGWGQETQYF.

This chain joins TRBV28 and TRBJ1-2; the match to TRBD1 covers 7 bases. Trimming removed 3 bases from V and 7 bases from J; junction bases left unmatched: 8. The length of the CDR3 is 14 residues. Germline CDR1 reads MDHEN; CDR2 reads SYDVKM. CDR3 DNA sequence: TGTGCCAGCAGTTTGACAGGGTGGAAGGGTGGCTACACCTTC. Translated, it gives CASSLTGWKGGYTF.

CDR3 protein: CASSYATADEQFF. The CDR3 DNA reads as TGTGCCAGCAGTTACGCGACGGCGGATGAGCAGTTCTTC. The gene calls are TRBV6-6 and TRBJ2-1; D not certain. This CDR3 has 13 amino acids. V shed 2 bases and J shed 8 bases, with 10 bases lying between them. Per the germline V gene, CDR1 is MNHNY and CDR2 is SVGAGI (reference sequence).

The rearrangement links TRBV5-1 to TRBJ1-4; D unresolved. There are 14 residues in the CDR3. Germline-derived CDR1 and CDR2 are SGHRS and YFSETQ. V was shortened by 0 bases and J by 5 bases, with 8 bases between the two germline ends. CDR3 nucleotide sequence: TGCGCCAGCAGCTTGGGCTCCGGGAATGAAAAACTGTTTTTT. Encoded protein: CASSLGSGNEKLFF. Variable domain in full (rest from reference TRBV5-1 and TRBJ1-4): KAGVTQTPRYLIKTRGQQVTLSCSPISGHRSVSWYQQTPGQGLQFLFEYFSETQRNKGNFPGRFSGRQFSNSRSEMNVSTLELGDSALYLCASSLGSGNEKLFFGSGTQLSVL.

This chain links TRBV11-3 with TRBJ1-5; D is unclear. The CDR3 consists of 15 residues. Germline CDR1 reads SGHNT; CDR2 reads YENEEA. V lost 2 bases to trimming and J lost 4 bases, with 12 bases between them. The CDR3 sequence: CASSLKRQSNQPQHF. DNA for the CDR3: TGTGCCAGCAGCTTAAAACGTCAATCTAATCAGCCCCAGCATTTT.

The chain uses TRBV15 and TRBJ1-6; D call uncertain. Germline CDR1 reads LNHNV; CDR2 reads YYDKDF (reference sequence). V was cut by 0 bases and J by 7 bases, with 4 bases left in between. The CDR3 extends over 13 amino acids. The CDR3, as DNA: TGTGCCACCAGCAGAGAGGAGAATTCACCCCTCCACTTT. The encoded protein is CATSREENSPLHF.

The V and J genes are TRBV30 and TRBJ2-7; D not certain. The germline V and J ends were trimmed by 1 base and 4 bases, with 11 bases remaining between them. From germline, CDR1 is GTSNPN and CDR2 SVGIG (reference sequence). The CDR3 length is 13 residues. CDR3 bases: TGTGCCTGGAGTGCCGCCCAATTATACGAGCAGTACTTC. Translation: CAWSAAQLYEQYF.

This rearrangement joins TRBV19 to TRBJ1-5, with 7 bases aligning to TRBD1. CDR1 is LNHDA and CDR2 is SQIVND in the germline V gene (reference sequence). V lost 1 base to trimming and J lost 1 base; unmatched junction nucleotides: 4. CDR3 length: 16 residues. The CDR3, as DNA: TGTGCCAGTAGTATAGTTTACAGGGGCAGCAATCAGCCCCAGCATTTT. This translates into CASSIVYRGSNQPQHF.

The rearrangement joins TRBV5-6 to TRBJ1-2; no clear D. Germline CDR1 SGHDT, CDR2 YYEEEE. There are 14 residues in the CDR3. Deletions cut 2 bases from V and 8 bases from J, with 16 bases between. CDR3 coding DNA: TGTGCCAGCAGCTTTGGAAGTGTTCCTCAGGGCTACACCTTC. Its protein product is CASSFGSVPQGYTF.

CDR3 in amino acids: CASSYSGGGYNEQFF. The CDR3 DNA sequence: TGTGCCAGCAGTTACTCTGGCGGGGGGTACAATGAGCAGTTCTTC. The gene calls are TRBV6-5 and TRBJ2-1; 8 nucleotides align to TRBD2. The CDR3 is 15 residues long. Trimming cost V 0 bases and J 4 bases; bases outside gene matches: 2. Germline V gives CDR1 MNHEY, CDR2 SVGAGI.

The rearrangement joins TRBV27 to TRBJ1-1, with a possible D match to TRBD1 (5 bases). Between the trimmed V and J ends, which lost 2 bases and 3 bases, there was a span of 7 bases. CDR3 length: 13 amino acids. The germline gives CDR1 MNHEY, CDR2 SMNVEV (reference sequence). In nucleotides, the CDR3 is TGTGCCAGCAGTTTAAAGGGGTACACTGAAGCTTTCTTT. Encoded protein: CASSLKGYTEAFF.

The chain joins TRBV6-1 to TRBJ2-2, with D possibly being TRBD2 (5 bases). V lost 4 bases and J 7 bases, leaving 13 bases between the germline ends. The V gene's germline CDR1 is MNHNS and CDR2 SASEGT. This CDR3 is built from 14 residues. CDR3 sequence reads: CASSAFRDYGELFF. The DNA for the CDR3 is TGTGCCAGCAGTGCCTTCCGGGATTACGGGGAGCTGTTTTTT.

The V and J genes are TRBV30 and TRBJ1-2, with 10 positions matching TRBD1. Germline-derived CDR1 and CDR2 are GTSNPN and SVGIG (reference sequence). This CDR3 contains 11 residues. The junction had 6 bases not matched to a gene; V was cut back by 8 bases and J by 9 bases. CDR3 nucleotides: TGTGCCCAGGACAGGGGGACGAGCTACACCTTC. Residues: CAQDRGTSYTF.